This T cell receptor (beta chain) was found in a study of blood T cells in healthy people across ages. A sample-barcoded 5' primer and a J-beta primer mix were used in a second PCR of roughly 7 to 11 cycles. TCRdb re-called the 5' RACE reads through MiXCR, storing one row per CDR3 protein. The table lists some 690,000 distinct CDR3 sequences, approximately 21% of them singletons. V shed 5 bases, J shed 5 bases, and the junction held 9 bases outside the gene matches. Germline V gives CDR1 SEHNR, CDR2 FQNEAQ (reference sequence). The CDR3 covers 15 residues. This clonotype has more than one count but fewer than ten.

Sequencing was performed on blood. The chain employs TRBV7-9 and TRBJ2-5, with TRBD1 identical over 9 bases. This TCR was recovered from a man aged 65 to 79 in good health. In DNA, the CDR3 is TGTGCCAGCAGCGATCAGACAGGGGGTCGGGAGACCCAGTACTTC. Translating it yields CASSDQTGGRETQYF.